A single sample gave rise to the 22 T cell receptor beta chains below, sequenced in a study of blood T cell dynamics during melanoma immunotherapy. Documented time point: pre-treatment baseline. Profiling relied on immunoSEQ multiplex PCR, and the TCRdb table lists in-frame clones only, not all of them. The profile shows about 14,000 clones, 70% to 90% of them singletons. Here the sequenced sample was blood, taken from a patient treated with checkpoint blockade. The origin of the receptors is a human donor with melanoma.

V gene TRBV29-1 combines with J gene TRBJ1-1, with D possibly being TRBD1 (5 bases). The length of the CDR3 is 12 residues. Germline values: CDR1 SQVTM, CDR2 ANQGSEA. The V and J ends lost 4 bases and 4 bases respectively, with 10 bases between them. The CDR3 protein is CSVGIGGTEAFF. The CDR3 nucleotides are TGCAGCGTTGGAATTGGGGGCACTGAAGCTTTCTTT.

This rearrangement joins TRBV5-1 to TRBJ1-3; D call uncertain. The CDR3 runs 15 residues. V was cut by 0 bases and J by 3 bases, with 10 bases left in between. The germline V gene has CDR1 SGHRS and CDR2 YFSETQ. The chain's CDR3 is CASSLDSSGGNTIYF. The CDR3 region has the DNA TGCGCCAGCAGCTTGGACAGTTCGGGTGGAAACACCATATATTTT.

The V gene is TRBV5-4, the J gene TRBJ2-5; 10 nucleotides agree with TRBD1. This CDR3 comprises 19 residues. V shed 3 bases and J 1 base; nucleotides not matched to a gene: 15. Germline CDR1 and CDR2: SGHNT and YYREEE (reference sequence). The CDR3 DNA sequence: TGTGCCAGCAGCTCCCCTAGGGGGACAGGGGAGATCGGCCAAGAGACCCAGTACTTC. Protein sequence: CASSSPRGTGEIGQETQYF.

The chain joins TRBV5-1 to TRBJ2-3; no definite D call. Looked up from germline, CDR1 is SGHRS and CDR2 is YFSETQ. V gave up 5 bases and J gave up 4 bases, with 11 bases separating them. This CDR3 spans 13 amino acids. CDR3 sequence: CASSFRRADTQYF. The CDR3 DNA follows: TGCGCCAGCAGTTTTAGGAGAGCAGATACGCAGTATTTT.

J is TRBJ1-4 and V is TRBV18; 7 bases align to TRBD1. From germline, CDR1 is KGHSH and CDR2 LQKENI. This CDR3 comprises 13 residues. The ends lost 6 bases at V and 4 bases at J; junction bases unmatched: 2. CDR3 in amino acids: CASSGTDNEKLFF. Here the CDR3 DNA reads TGTGCCAGCTCCGGGACAGATAATGAAAAACTGTTTTTT. Full variable domain (missing parts from reference TRBV18 and TRBJ1-4): NAGVMQNPRHLVRRRGQEARLRCSPMKGHSHVYWYRQLPEEGLKFMVYLQKENIIDESGMPKERFSAEFPKEGPSILRIQQVVRGDSAAYFCASSGTDNEKLFFGSGTQLSVL.

The CDR3 here is CASSEAGFTYNSPLHF. CDR3 coding DNA: TGTGCCAGCAGTGAAGCAGGATTTACCTATAATTCACCCCTCCACTTT. V is TRBV2 and J is TRBJ1-6, with D hard to call. The CDR3 is 16 amino acids. The ends were cut back, 0 bases at V and 2 bases at J, with 8 bases in the middle. Germline V gives CDR1 SNHLY, CDR2 FYNNEI.

By frequency in the sample, this clone is large. The chain has TRBV5-1 and TRBJ2-7, with D possibly TRBD2 on 5 matching bases. This CDR3 region has 13 residues. Per the germline V gene, CDR1 is SGHRS and CDR2 is YFSETQ. The ends were cut back, 2 bases at V and 11 bases at J, with 17 bases in the middle. CDR3 nucleotide sequence: TGCGCCAGCAGCTTTTCGAGGGCAGGCCGGGAGTACTTC. It is translated as CASSFSRAGREYF. Full variable domain (missing parts from reference TRBV5-1 and TRBJ2-7): KAGVTQTPRYLIKTRGQQVTLSCSPISGHRSVSWYQQTPGQGLQFLFEYFSETQRNKGNFPGRFSGRQFSNSRSEMNVSTLELGDSALYLCASSFSRAGREYFGPGTRLTVT.

The rearrangement links TRBV2 to TRBJ1-2, with D unclear. The length of the CDR3 is 13 residues. V lost 2 bases and J 1 base, leaving 5 bases between the germline ends. Germline assignment: CDR1 SNHLY and CDR2 FYNNEI. In nucleotides, the CDR3 is TGTGCCAGCAGTGAATTGGGTAACTATGGCTACACCTTC. As protein: CASSELGNYGYTF.

This chain connects TRBV19 to TRBJ2-3; no firm D call. V was clipped by 7 bases and J by 0 bases, with 8 bases between them. Germline V gene data show CDR1 as LNHDA and CDR2 as SQIVND (reference sequence). The CDR3 sequence is 13 residues long. In nucleotides, the CDR3 is TGTGCCAGTACTACGGACAGCACAGATACGCAGTATTTT. Translating gives CASTTDSTDTQYF. The variable domain in full, with the rest retrieved from reference TRBV19 and TRBJ2-3, is DGGITQSPKYLFRKEGQNVTLSCEQNLNHDAMYWYRQDPGQGLRLIYYSQIVNDFQKGDIAEGYSVSREKKESFPLTVTSAQKNPTAFYLCASTTDSTDTQYFGPGTRLTVL.

The rearrangement joins TRBV15 to TRBJ1-6, with D perhaps matching TRBD1 (5 bases). There are 14 residues in the CDR3. V gave up 3 bases and J gave up 9 bases, with 12 bases separating them. From germline, CDR1 is LNHNV and CDR2 YYDKDF (reference sequence). CDR3 bases: TGTGCCACCAGCAGTTCAGGGAGAAGTTCACCCCTCCACTTT. Residues: CATSSSGRSSPLHF. Complete variable domain (other parts from reference TRBV15 and TRBJ1-6): DAMVIQNPRYQVTQFGKPVTLSCSQTLNHNVMYWYQQKSSQAPKLLFHYYDKDFNNEADTPDNFQSRRPNTSFCFLDIRSPGLGDTAMYLCATSSSGRSSPLHFGNGTRLTVT.

The rearrangement joins TRBV2 to TRBJ1-6; TRBD1 matches at 8 bases. The CDR3 loop spans 13 amino acids. With 6 bases clipped from V and 6 bases from J, the junction kept 1 base outside the gene matches. Germline-derived CDR1 and CDR2 are SNHLY and FYNNEI. CDR3 protein: CASSGQGNSPLHF. The CDR3 coding sequence is TGTGCCAGCAGCGGACAGGGTAATTCACCCCTCCACTTT.

The chain joins TRBV21-1 to TRBJ1-5. TRBV21-1 is a documented pseudogene. CDR3 length: 16 residues. CDR3 sequence reads: CASRLHREARNQPQHF. DNA for the CDR3: TGTGCCAGCAGACTGCACAGGGAGGCCCGCAATCAGCCCCAGCATTTT.

This clone was detected a few times. The chain has TRBV19 and TRBJ1-2; TRBD1 might be the D (5 bases). CDR3 length: 13 amino acids. Germline assignment: CDR1 LNHDA and CDR2 SQIVND (reference sequence). Trimming removed 5 bases at V and 7 bases at J, with 14 bases between. CDR3 nucleotide sequence: TGTGCCAGTAGTCCTTCGACCGGGGGTGGCTACACCTTC. It yields the protein CASSPSTGGGYTF.

This chain links TRBV5-4 with TRBJ1-1; D not certain. Germline values: CDR1 SGHNT, CDR2 YYREEE (reference sequence). Trimming took off 0 bases at V and 5 bases at J, with 8 bases between the two ends. CDR3 length: 13 residues. CDR3 sequence reads: CASSLERDTEAFF. The CDR3 DNA sequence: TGTGCCAGCAGCTTGGAGAGAGATACTGAAGCTTTCTTT.

The DNA for the CDR3 is TGTGCCACCCTGGGAGTTGCGGGGGGGGATACGCAGTATTTT. This encodes CATLGVAGGDTQYF. The gene calls are TRBV19 and TRBJ2-3, with TRBD2 matching 9 bases. Germline-derived CDR1 and CDR2 are LNHDA and SQIVND (reference sequence). V was pared by 10 bases and J by 6 bases, with 11 bases of the junction left unmatched. The CDR3 sequence is 14 residues long.

The V call is TRBV5-5, the J call TRBJ1-2, with no clear D. Trimming pared 0 bases from V and 8 bases from J, leaving 11 bases between. The CDR3 runs to 13 residues. Germline values: CDR1 SGHKS, CDR2 YYEKEE (reference sequence). The CDR3 region is CASSLEVQGGYTF. The CDR3 region has the DNA TGTGCCAGCAGCTTGGAAGTCCAAGGCGGCTACACCTTC. Full variable domain (missing parts from reference TRBV5-5 and TRBJ1-2): DAGVTQSPTHLIKTRGQQVTLRCSPISGHKSVSWYQQVLGQGPQFIFQYYEKEERGRGNFPDRFSARQFPNYSSELNVNALLLGDSALYLCASSLEVQGGYTFGSGTRLTVV.

This chain links TRBV21-1 with TRBJ2-1; TRBD2, the table's D call, lacks a check against the DNA. TRBV21-1 is tagged as a pseudogene. This CDR3 comprises 15 residues. CDR3 sequence: CASSSLTLGLREQFF. CDR3 DNA: TGTGCCAGCAGCTCTCTCACACTAGGACTGAGGGAGCAGTTCTTC.

In its sample, this clone ranks as medium-sized (0.01 to 0.1%). One end of the junction varies from germline; a read error may be responsible. The gene calls are TRBV19 and TRBJ1-5, with 7 bases identical to TRBD1. Germline-derived CDR1 and CDR2 are LNHDA and SQIVND (reference sequence). The CDR3 is 15 residues long. The DNA for the CDR3 is TGTGCCAGTAAGGACGACAGAGGGGGCAAACAGCCCCAGCATTTT. It is translated as CASKDDRGGKQPQHF.

J is TRBJ2-2 and V is TRBV6-5, with no clear D. Germline V gives CDR1 MNHEY, CDR2 SVGAGI. The V and J ends lost 2 bases and 7 bases respectively, with 5 bases between them. The CDR3 has 12 amino acids. The CDR3 nucleotides read TGTGCCAGCAGTTACCTCCACGGGGAGCTGTTTTTT. Amino acid sequence: CASSYLHGELFF.

J is TRBJ2-5 and V is TRBV11-2; 11 bases map to TRBD1. The CDR3 length is 15 residues. J lost 2 bases, V lost 6 bases, and 5 bases had no gene match. Germline loops: CDR1 SGHAT, CDR2 FQNNGV. This CDR3 reads CASRAGTGGQETQYF. CDR3 nucleotides: TGTGCCAGCAGGGCAGGGACAGGGGGGCAAGAGACCCAGTACTTC.

This chain connects TRBV9 to TRBJ2-1; maybe TRBD1 (5 bases). Germline loops: CDR1 SGDLS, CDR2 YYNGEE. The CDR3 spans 15 residues. Trimming took off 3 bases at V and 0 bases at J, with 10 bases between the two ends. As DNA, the CDR3 is TGTGCCAGCAGCGGCGGACAAGGCTCCTACAATGAGCAGTTCTTC. Translated, it gives CASSGGQGSYNEQFF.

With regard to this clone: At one end the junction does not follow the germline gene, possibly because of a read error. The chain couples TRBV19 to TRBJ2-2, with 10 positions matching TRBD2. CDR1 and CDR2 (germline): LNHDA, SQIVND (reference sequence). The CDR3 extends over 14 amino acids. The CDR3 bases are TGTGCCAGCCGCAGCGGGGGGGTTTCCGGGGAGTTGTTTTTT. Residues: CASRSGGVSGELFF.